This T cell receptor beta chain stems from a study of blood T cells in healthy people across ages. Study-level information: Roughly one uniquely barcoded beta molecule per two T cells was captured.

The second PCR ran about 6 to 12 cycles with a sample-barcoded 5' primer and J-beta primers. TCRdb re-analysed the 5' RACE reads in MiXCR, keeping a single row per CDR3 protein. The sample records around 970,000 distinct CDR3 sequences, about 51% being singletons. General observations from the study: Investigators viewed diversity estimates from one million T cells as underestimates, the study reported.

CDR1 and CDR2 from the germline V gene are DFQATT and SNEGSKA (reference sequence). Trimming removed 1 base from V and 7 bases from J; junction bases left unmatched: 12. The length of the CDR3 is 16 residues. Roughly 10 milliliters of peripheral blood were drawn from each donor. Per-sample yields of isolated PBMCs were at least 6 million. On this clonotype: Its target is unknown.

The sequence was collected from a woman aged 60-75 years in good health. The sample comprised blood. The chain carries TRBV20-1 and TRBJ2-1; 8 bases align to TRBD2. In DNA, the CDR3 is TGCAGTGCTAGAGCTAGGCTGGCGGGAGGACTTAATGAGCAGTTCTTC. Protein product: CSARARLAGGLNEQFF.